This T cell receptor beta chain is from a study of T cells in Graves' hyperthyroidism and ophthalmopathy. TCR beta CDR3 regions were amplified from RNA transcripts. Researchers ran a first-round RT-PCR on the TCR CDR3 using the HTBI primer set. A single record per CDR3 protein comes from TCRdb applying MiXCR to the multiplex PCR reads. The top ten hold under 10% of the sample, which has about 710,000 distinct CDR3 sequences, about 16% seen once. Patients were aged 18 to 65, had disease duration under 2 months, and had newly diagnosed hyperthyroidism. Trimming left V 3 bases short and J 3 bases short, with 15 bases between. The CDR3 has 15 residues. Germline CDR1 is KGHSH and CDR2 is LQKENI.

Sequenced input: blood. The gene calls are TRBV18 and TRBJ2-7; TRBD1 is a possible D gene (6 bases). This TCR came from a young man with Graves' hyperthyroidism. As DNA, the CDR3 is TGTGCCAGCTCACCCGGACAGCCCGGCAGCTACGAGCAGTACTTC. Encoded protein: CASSPGQPGSYEQYF.